Detailed here is one TCR beta chain. J was trimmed by 6 bases and V by 2 bases; bases with no gene match: 20. CDR1 is LGHNA, CDR2 YNFKEQ, per germline. The CDR3 has 19 amino acids. The data are from a study of blood T cell repertoires in COVID-19. In the original processing: The assay estimated nucleated cells by amplifying reference gene primers. The repertoire was sequenced with immunoSEQ multiplex PCR; TCRdb's copy has only in-frame clones and lacks some. The D gene and trimming were derived from the DNA, and the V and J assignments and clone size from that table. The sample holds 150,000 to 200,000 clones, about 83% seen once. Recruitment covered roughly 24 US areas and drew participants whose ages spanned roughly 18 to 89 years.

This sequence was found in a woman in her 30s who had been exposed to COVID-19. J is TRBJ1-2 and V is TRBV4-2; the match to TRBD1 covers 8 bases. Sample: PBMCs or T cells enriched from blood (not recorded which). The DNA for the CDR3 is TGTGCCAGCAGCCAAAGTTTTCGCCCAGGGGGCGCCCAGGGAAATGGCTACACCTTC. Amino acids: CASSQSFRPGGAQGNGYTF.